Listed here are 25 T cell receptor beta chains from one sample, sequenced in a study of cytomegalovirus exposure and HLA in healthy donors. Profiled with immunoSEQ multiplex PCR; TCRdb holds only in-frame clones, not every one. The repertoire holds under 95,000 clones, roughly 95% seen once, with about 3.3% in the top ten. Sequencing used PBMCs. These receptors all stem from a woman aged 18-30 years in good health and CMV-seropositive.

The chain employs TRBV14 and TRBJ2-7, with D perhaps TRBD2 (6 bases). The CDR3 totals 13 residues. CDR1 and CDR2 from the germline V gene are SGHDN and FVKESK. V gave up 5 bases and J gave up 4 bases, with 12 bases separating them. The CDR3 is CASSFGTGYEQYF. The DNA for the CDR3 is TGTGCCAGCAGCTTCGGGACTGGTTACGAGCAGTACTTC.

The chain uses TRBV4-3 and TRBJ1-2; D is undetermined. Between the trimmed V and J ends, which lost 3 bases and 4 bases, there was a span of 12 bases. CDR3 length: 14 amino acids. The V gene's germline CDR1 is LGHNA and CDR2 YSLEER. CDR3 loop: CASSQGPILYGYTF. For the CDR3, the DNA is TGCGCCAGCAGCCAGGGCCCGATTCTCTATGGCTACACCTTC.

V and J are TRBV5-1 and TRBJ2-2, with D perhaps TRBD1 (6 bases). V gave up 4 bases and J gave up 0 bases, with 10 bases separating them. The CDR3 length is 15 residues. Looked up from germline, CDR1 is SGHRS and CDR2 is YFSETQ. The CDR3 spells CASSKQGSNTGELFF. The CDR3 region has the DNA TGCGCCAGCAGCAAGCAGGGGTCGAACACCGGGGAGCTGTTTTTT.

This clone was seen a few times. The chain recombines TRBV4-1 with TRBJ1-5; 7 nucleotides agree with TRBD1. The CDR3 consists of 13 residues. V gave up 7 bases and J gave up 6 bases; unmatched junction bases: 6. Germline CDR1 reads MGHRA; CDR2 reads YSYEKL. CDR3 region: CASTTGVGQPQHF. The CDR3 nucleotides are TGCGCCAGCACAACAGGGGTTGGTCAGCCCCAGCATTTT.

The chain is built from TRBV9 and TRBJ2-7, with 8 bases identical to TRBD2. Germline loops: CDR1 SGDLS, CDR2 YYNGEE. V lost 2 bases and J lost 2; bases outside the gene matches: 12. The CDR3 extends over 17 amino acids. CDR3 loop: CASSVGLQTSVPYEQYF. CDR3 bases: TGTGCCAGCAGCGTTGGACTACAGACTAGCGTCCCCTACGAGCAGTACTTC.

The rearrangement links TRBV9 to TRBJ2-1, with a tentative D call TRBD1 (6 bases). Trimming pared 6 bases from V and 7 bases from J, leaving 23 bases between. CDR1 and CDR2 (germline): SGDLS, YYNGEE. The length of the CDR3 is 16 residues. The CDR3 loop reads CASTSTGNQGLNEQFF. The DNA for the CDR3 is TGTGCCAGCACCTCAACAGGAAATCAGGGGTTGAATGAGCAGTTCTTC.

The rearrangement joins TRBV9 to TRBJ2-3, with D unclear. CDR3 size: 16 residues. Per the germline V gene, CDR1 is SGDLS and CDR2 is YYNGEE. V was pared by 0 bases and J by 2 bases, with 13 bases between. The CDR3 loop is CASSVALSPTTDTQYF. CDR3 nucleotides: TGTGCCAGCAGCGTAGCTCTAAGCCCAACCACAGATACGCAGTATTTT.

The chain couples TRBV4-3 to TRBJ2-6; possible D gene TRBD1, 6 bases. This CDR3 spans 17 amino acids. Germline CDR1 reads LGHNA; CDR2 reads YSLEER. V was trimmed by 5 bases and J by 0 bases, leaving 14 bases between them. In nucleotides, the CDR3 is TGCGCCAGCAGCACTGGACAGTTTAACTCTGGGGCCAACGTCCTGACTTTC. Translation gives CASSTGQFNSGANVLTF.

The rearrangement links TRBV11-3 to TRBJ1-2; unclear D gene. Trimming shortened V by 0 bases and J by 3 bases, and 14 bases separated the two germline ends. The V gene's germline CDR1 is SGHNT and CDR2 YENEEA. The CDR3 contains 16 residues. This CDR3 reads CASSLDPARGDYGYTF. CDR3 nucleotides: TGTGCCAGCAGCTTAGATCCGGCCCGAGGAGACTATGGCTACACCTTC.

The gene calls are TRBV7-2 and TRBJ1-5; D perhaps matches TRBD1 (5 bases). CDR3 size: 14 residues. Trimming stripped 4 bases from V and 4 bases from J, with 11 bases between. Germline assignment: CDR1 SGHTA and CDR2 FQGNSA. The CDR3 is CASSSNGGNQPQHF. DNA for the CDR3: TGTGCCAGCAGCTCCAACGGGGGAAATCAGCCCCAGCATTTT.

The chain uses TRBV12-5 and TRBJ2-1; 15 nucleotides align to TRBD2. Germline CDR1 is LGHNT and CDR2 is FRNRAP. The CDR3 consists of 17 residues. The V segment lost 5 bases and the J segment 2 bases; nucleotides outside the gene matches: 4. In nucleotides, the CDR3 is TGTGCTAGTGGTATGGGACTAGCGGGAGGCACCTACAATGAGCAGTTCTTC. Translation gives CASGMGLAGGTYNEQFF.

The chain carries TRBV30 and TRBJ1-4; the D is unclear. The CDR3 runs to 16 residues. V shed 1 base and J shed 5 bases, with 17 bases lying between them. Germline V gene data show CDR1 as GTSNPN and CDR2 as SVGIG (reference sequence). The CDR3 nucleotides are TGTGCCTGGAGTGCACTAGAGGGTTGGGAAAATGAAAAACTGTTTTTT. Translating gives CAWSALEGWENEKLFF. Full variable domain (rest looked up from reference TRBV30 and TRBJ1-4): SQTIHQWPATLVQPVGSPLSLECTVEGTSNPNLYWYRQAAGRGLQLLFYSVGIGQISSEVPQNLSASRPQDRQFILSSKKLLLSDSGFYLCAWSALEGWENEKLFFGSGTQLSVL.

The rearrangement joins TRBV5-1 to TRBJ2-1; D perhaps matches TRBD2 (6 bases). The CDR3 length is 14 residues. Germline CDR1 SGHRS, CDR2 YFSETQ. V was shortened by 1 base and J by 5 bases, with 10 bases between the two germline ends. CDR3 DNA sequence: TGCGCCAGCAGCTTGCTGGGAGGTGACAATGAGCAGTTCTTC. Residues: CASSLLGGDNEQFF.

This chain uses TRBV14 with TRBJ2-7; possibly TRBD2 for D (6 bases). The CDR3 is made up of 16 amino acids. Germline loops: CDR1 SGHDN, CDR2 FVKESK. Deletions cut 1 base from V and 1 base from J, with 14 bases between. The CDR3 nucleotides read TGTGCCAGCAGCCAAGCCCGGGGGACCTTTTCCTACGAGCAGTACTTC. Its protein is CASSQARGTFSYEQYF.

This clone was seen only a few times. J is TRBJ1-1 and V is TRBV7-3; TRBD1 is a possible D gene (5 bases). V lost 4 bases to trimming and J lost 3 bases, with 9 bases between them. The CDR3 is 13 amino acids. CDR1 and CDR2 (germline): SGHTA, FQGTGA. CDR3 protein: CASSSGWDTEAFF. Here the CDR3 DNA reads TGTGCCAGCAGCTCAGGGTGGGACACTGAAGCTTTCTTT. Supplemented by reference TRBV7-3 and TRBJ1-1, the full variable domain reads GAGVSQTPSNKVTEKGKYVELRCDPISGHTALYWYRQSLGQGPEFLIYFQGTGAADDSGLPNDRFFAVRPEGSVSTLKIQRTERGDSAVYLCASSSGWDTEAFFGQGTRLTVV.

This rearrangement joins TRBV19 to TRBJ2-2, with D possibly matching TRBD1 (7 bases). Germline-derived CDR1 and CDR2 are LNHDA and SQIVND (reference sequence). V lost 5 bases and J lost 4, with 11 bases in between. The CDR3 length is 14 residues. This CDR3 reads CASSGGGGTGELFF. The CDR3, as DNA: TGTGCCAGTAGTGGAGGGGGCGGCACCGGGGAGCTGTTTTTT.

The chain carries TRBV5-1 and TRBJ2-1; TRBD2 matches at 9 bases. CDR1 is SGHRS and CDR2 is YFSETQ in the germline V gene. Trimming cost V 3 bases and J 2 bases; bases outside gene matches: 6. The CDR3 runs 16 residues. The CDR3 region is CASSYVTSGPYNEQFF. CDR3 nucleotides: TGCGCCAGCAGCTACGTGACTAGCGGACCCTACAATGAGCAGTTCTTC.

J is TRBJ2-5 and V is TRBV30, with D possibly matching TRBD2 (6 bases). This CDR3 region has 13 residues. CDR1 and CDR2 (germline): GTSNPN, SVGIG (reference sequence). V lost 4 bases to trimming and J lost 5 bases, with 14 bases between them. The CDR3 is CAWTRWGVETQYF. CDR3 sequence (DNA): TGTGCCTGGACCCGATGGGGGGTCGAGACCCAGTACTTC.

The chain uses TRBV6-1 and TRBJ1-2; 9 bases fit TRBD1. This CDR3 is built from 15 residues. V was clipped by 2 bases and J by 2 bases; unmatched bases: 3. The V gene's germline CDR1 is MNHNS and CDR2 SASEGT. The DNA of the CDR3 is TGTGCCAGCAGTGAATTTGGACAGGGGAACTATGGCTACACCTTC. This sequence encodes CASSEFGQGNYGYTF.

The chain's CDR3 is CSVEAAGGPGTQYF. The CDR3 region has the DNA TGCAGCGTTGAAGCAGCGGGGGGGCCCGGGACCCAGTACTTC. The chain has TRBV29-1 and TRBJ2-5; 10 nucleotides line up with TRBD2. With V trimmed by 1 base and J by 7 bases, 6 bases remained unmatched. The germline V gene has CDR1 SQVTM and CDR2 ANQGSEA. The CDR3 sequence is 14 residues long.

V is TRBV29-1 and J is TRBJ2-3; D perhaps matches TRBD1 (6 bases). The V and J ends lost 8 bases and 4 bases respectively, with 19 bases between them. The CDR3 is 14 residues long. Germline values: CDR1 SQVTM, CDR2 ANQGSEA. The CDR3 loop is CSTKTGLIADTQYF. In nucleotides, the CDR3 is TGCAGCACCAAAACAGGGCTTATCGCAGATACGCAGTATTTT.

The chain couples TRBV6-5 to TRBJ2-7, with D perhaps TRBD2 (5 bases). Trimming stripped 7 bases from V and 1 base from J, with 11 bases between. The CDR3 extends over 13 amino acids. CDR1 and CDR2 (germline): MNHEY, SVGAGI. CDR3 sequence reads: CASMPSWSYEQYF. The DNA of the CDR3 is TGTGCCAGCATGCCTAGCTGGTCCTACGAGCAGTACTTC.

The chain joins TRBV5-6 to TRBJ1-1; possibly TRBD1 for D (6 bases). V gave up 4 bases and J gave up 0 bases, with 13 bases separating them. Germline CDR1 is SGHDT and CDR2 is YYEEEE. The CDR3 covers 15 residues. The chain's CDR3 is CASSQTDRLNTEAFF. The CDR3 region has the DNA TGTGCCAGCAGCCAGACGGACAGATTGAACACTGAAGCTTTCTTT.

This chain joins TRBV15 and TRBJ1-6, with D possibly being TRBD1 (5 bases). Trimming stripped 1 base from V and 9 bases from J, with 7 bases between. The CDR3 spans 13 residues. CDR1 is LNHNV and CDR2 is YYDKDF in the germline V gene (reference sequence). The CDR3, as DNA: TGTGCCACCAGCAGAGGGAGGGGTTCACCCCTCCACTTT. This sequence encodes CATSRGRGSPLHF.

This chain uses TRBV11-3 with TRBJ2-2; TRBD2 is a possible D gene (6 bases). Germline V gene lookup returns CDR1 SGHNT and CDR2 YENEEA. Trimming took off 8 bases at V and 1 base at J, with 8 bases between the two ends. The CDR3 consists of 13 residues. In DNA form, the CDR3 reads TGTGCCAGCGGAGGGAAGAACACCGGGGAGCTGTTTTTT. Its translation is CASGGKNTGELFF.